Below, one T cell receptor beta chain is given with its context. Its antigen is still unknown. The sample comes from a study of early stage breast cancer tumors. Study summary: ER+/PR+/HER2- status applied to about 70% of the 16 invasive breast tumors. The study, taken as a whole, reports: Comparing each tissue with blood distinguished tumor from normal in 14 of 16 patients.

Trimming cost V 1 base and J 3 bases; bases outside gene matches: 5. Per germline, CDR1 KGHSY and CDR2 FQNENV. This CDR3 region has 16 residues. The protocol was immunoSEQ multiplex PCR, while the TCRdb copy is restricted to in-frame clones and leaves out a portion. The sample includes around 51,000 clones, roughly 73% of them seen just once. The receptor comes from a person aged 35-55 years with breast cancer. The chain has TRBV16 and TRBJ2-3; 9 bases are a match to TRBD2. The source material was blood. CDR3 residues: CASSQLVAGGTDTQYF. In nucleotides, the CDR3 is TGTGCCAGCAGCCAATTGGTTGCGGGAGGGACAGATACGCAGTATTTT.